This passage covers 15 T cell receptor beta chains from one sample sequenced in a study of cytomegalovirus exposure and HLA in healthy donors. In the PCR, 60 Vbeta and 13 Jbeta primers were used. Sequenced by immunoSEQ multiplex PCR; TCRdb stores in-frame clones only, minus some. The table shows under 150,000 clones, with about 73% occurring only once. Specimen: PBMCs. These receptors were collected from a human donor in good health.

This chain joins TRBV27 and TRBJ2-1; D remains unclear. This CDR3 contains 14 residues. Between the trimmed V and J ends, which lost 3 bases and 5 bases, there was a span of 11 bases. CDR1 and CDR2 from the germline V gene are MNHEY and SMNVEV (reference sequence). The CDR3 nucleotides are TGTGCCAGCAGTTTTGCTAGTGTCGACAATGAGCAGTTCTTC. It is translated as CASSFASVDNEQFF.

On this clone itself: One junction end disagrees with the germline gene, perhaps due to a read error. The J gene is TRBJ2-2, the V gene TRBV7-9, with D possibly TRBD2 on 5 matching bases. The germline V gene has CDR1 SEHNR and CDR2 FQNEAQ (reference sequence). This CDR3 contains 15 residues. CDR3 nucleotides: TGTTCCAGCAGCTTATTTGAGGGCCCAAACGGGGAGCTGTTTTTT. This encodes CSSSLFEGPNGELFF.

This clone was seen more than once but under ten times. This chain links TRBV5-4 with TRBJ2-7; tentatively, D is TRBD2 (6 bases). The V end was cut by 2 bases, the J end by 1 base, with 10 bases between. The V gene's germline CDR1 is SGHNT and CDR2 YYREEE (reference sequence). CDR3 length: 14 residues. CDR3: CASSFERVSYEQYF. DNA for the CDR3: TGTGCCAGCAGCTTCGAGCGGGTTTCCTACGAGCAGTACTTC.

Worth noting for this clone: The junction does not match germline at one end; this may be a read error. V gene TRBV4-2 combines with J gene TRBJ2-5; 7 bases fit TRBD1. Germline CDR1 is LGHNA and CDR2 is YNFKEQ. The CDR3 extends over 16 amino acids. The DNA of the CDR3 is TGTGCCAGCAGCCAAGATCTAAGGGGGCCTCAAGAGGCCCAGTACTTC. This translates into CASSQDLRGPQEAQYF.

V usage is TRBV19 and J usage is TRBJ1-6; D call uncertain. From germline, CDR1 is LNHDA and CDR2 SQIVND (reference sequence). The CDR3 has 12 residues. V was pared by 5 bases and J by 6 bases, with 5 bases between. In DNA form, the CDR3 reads TGTGCCAGTAGTTTTCTTAATTCACCCCTCCACTTT. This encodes CASSFLNSPLHF.

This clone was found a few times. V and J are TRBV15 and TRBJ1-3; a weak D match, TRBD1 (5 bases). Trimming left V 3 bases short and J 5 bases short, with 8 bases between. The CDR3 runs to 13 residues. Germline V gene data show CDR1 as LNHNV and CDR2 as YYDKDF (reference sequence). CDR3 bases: TGTGCCACCAGCAGCAGACAGCGAAACACCATATATTTT. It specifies CATSSRQRNTIYF.

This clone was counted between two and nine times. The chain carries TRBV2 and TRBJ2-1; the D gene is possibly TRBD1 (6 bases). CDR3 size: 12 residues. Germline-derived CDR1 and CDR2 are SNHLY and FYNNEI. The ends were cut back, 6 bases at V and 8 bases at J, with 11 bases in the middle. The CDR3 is CASREQGYEQFF. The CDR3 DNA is TGTGCCAGCAGGGAACAGGGATATGAGCAGTTCTTC.

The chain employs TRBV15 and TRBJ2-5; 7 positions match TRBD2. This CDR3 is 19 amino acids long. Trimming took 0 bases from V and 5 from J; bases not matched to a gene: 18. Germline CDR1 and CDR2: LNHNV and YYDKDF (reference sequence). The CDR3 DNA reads TGTGCCACCAGCAGAGATGGGGTCGCTAGCGGAAGGGTGGGGGAGACCCAGTACTTC. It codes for CATSRDGVASGRVGETQYF.

CDR3 sequence (DNA): TGTGCCTGGAGTGTCCGATACAGGGAAAAACTGTTTTTT. This sequence encodes CAWSVRYREKLFF. The rearrangement joins TRBV30 to TRBJ1-4; tentative D call: TRBD1 (5 bases). The CDR3 is 13 residues long. Per the germline V gene, CDR1 is GTSNPN and CDR2 is SVGIG (reference sequence). The V end was cut by 0 bases, the J end by 8 bases, with 10 bases between.

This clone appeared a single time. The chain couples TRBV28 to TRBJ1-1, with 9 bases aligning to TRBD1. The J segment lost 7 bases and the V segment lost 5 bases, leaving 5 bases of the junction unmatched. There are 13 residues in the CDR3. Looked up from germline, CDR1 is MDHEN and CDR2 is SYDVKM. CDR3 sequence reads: CASSVQGAFEAFF. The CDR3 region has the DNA TGTGCCAGCAGTGTACAGGGGGCGTTTGAAGCTTTCTTT.

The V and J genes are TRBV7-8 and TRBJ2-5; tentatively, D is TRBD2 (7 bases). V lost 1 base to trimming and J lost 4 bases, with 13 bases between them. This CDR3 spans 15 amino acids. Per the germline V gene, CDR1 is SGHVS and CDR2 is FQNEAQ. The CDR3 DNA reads TGTGCCAGCAGCTTAGTTGGGGGGGCCATAGAGACCCAGTACTTC. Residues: CASSLVGGAIETQYF.

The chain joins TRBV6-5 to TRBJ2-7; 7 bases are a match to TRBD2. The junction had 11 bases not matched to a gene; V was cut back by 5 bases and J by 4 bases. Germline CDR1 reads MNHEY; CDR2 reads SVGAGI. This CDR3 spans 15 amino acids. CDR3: CASSTSSGGEYEQYF. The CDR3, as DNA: TGTGCCAGCAGTACCTCCTCTGGGGGGGAGTACGAGCAGTACTTC.

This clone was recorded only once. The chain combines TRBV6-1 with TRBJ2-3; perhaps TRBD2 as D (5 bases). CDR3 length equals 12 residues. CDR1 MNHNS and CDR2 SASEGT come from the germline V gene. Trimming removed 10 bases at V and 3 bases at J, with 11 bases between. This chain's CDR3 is CATTSGTDTQYF. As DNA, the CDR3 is TGTGCCACCACCTCGGGAACAGATACGCAGTATTTT.

In nucleotides, the CDR3 is TGTGCCAGCAGCTTCTATAACATTCACAGGGGTAACTATGGCTACACCTTC. Its protein product is CASSFYNIHRGNYGYTF. This chain links TRBV7-2 with TRBJ1-2; 7 positions match TRBD1. The CDR3 runs to 17 residues. Unmatched junction bases numbered 11, after V lost 3 bases and J lost 1 base. Germline V gives CDR1 SGHTA, CDR2 FQGNSA.

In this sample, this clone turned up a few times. In DNA form, the CDR3 reads TGTGCCAGCAGTCAGGGGGGAGACGAGCAGTACTTC. Its protein is CASSQGGDEQYF. The genes are TRBV27 and TRBJ2-7, with D possibly being TRBD1 (7 bases). The CDR3 covers 12 residues. The V end was cut by 5 bases, the J end by 5 bases, with 10 bases between. CDR1 is MNHEY and CDR2 is SMNVEV in the germline V gene (reference sequence).